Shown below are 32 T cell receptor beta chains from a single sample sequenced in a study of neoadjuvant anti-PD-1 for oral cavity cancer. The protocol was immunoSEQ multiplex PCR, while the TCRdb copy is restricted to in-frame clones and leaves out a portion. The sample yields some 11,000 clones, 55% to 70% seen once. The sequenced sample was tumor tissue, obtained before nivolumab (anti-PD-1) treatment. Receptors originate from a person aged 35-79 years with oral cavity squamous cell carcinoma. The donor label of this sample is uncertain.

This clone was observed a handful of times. CDR3 sequence (DNA): TGTGCCAGCTCACCGGGGGTCTCTGGGGCCAACGTCCTGACTTTC. This gives the protein CASSPGVSGANVLTF. This chain links TRBV18 with TRBJ2-6; D tentatively reads TRBD1 or TRBD2 (5 bases each). V dropped 3 bases and J dropped 0 bases, with 6 bases sitting between them. Germline loops: CDR1 KGHSH, CDR2 LQKENI. The CDR3 consists of 15 residues. Variable domain in full (rest from reference TRBV18 and TRBJ2-6): NAGVMQNPRHLVRRRGQEARLRCSPMKGHSHVYWYRQLPEEGLKFMVYLQKENIIDESGMPKERFSAEFPKEGPSILRIQQVVRGDSAAYFCASSPGVSGANVLTFGAGSRLTVL.

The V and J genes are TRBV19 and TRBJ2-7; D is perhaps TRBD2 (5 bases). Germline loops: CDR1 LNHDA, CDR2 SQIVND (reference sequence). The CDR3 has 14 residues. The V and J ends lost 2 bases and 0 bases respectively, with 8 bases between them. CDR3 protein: CASSIRGPSYEQYF. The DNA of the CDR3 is TGTGCCAGTAGTATACGCGGGCCCTCCTACGAGCAGTACTTC.

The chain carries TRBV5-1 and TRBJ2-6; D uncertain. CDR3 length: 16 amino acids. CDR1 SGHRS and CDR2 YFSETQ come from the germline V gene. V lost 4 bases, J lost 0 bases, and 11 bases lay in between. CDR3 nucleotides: TGCGCCAGCAGCCGCGTAGGTGACTCTGGGGCCAACGTCCTGACTTTC. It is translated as CASSRVGDSGANVLTF.

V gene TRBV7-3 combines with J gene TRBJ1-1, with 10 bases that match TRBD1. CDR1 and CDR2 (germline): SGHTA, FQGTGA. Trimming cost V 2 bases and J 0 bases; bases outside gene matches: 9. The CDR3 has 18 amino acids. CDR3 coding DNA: TGTGCCAGCAGCTTACGGGCCGGGACAGGGGCCCTGAACACTGAAGCTTTCTTT. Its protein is CASSLRAGTGALNTEAFF. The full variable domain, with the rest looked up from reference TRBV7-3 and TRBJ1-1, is GAGVSQTPSNKVTEKGKYVELRCDPISGHTALYWYRQSLGQGPEFLIYFQGTGAADDSGLPNDRFFAVRPEGSVSTLKIQRTERGDSAVYLCASSLRAGTGALNTEAFFGQGTRLTVV.

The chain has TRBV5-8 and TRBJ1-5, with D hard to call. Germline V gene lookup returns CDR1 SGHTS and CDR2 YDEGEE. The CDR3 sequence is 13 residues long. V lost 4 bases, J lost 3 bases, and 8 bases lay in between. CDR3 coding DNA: TGTGCCAGCAGCACCCAGGACAATCAGCCCCAGCATTTT. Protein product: CASSTQDNQPQHF.

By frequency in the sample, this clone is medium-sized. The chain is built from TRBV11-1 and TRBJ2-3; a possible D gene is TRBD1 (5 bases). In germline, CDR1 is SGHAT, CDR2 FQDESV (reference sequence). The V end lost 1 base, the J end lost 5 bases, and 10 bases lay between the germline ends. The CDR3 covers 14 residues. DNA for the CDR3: TGTGCCAGCAGCTTAGAATCAGGGATAGATACGCAGTATTTT. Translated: CASSLESGIDTQYF.

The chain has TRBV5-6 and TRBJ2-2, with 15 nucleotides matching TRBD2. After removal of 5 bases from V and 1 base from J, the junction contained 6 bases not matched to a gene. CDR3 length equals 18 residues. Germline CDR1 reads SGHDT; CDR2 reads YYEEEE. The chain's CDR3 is CASSYGLAGGRNTGELFF. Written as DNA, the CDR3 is TGTGCCAGCAGTTACGGACTAGCGGGGGGGAGGAACACCGGGGAGCTGTTTTTT.

CDR3 sequence (DNA): TGCGCCAGCAGCTTGGGCCCGTCTGGGGGCGAGCAGTACTTC. Translated, it gives CASSLGPSGGEQYF. The rearrangement joins TRBV5-1 to TRBJ2-7, with D possibly being TRBD1 or TRBD2 (5 bases each). The CDR3 runs 14 residues. With 0 bases removed from V and 6 bases from J, the gap between germline ends came to 13 bases. CDR1 is SGHRS, CDR2 YFSETQ, per germline.

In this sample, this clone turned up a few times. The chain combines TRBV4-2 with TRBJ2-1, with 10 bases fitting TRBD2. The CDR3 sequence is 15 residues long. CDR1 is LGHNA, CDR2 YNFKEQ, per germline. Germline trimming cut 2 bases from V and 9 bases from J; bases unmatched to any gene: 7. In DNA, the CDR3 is TGTGCCAGCAGCCAACCCTCTAGCGGGAGCGGTGAGCAGTTCTTC. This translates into CASSQPSSGSGEQFF.

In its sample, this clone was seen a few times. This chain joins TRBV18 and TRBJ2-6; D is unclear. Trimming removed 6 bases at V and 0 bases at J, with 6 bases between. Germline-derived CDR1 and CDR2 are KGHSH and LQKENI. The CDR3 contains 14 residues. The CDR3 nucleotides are TGTGCCAGCTCCCCAAACTCTGGGGCCAACGTCCTGACTTTC. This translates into CASSPNSGANVLTF.

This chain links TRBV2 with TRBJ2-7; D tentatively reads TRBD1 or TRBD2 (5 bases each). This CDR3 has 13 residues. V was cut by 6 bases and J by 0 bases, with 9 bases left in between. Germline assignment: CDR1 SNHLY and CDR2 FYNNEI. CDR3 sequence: CASRGDGSYEQYF. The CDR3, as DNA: TGTGCCAGCAGAGGGGACGGCTCCTACGAGCAGTACTTC.

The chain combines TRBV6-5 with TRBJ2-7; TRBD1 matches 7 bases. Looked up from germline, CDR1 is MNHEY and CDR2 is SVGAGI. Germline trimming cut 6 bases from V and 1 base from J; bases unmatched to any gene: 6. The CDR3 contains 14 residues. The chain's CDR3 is CASRERDRSYEQYF. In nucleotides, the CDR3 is TGTGCCAGCAGGGAACGGGACAGATCCTACGAGCAGTACTTC.

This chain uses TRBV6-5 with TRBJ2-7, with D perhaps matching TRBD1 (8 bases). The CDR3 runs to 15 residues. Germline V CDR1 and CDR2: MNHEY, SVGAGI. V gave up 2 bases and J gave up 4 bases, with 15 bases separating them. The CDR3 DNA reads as TGTGCCAGCAGTTACAACAGGGGGGGAGGGTACGAGCAGTACTTC. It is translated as CASSYNRGGGYEQYF.

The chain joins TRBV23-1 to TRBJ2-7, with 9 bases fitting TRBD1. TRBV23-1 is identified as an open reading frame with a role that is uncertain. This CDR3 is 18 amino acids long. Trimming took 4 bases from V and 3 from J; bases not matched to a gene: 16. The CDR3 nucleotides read TGCGCCAGCAGTCCATCAATCAGCGACAGGGGGAGCCTCTACGAGCAGTACTTC. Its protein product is CASSPSISDRGSLYEQYF.

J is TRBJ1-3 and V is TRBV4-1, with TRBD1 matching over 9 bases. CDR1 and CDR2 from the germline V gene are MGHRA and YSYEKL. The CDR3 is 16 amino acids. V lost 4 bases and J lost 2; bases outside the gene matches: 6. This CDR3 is CASSRGQGTTGNTIYF. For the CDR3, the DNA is TGCGCCAGCAGCCGGGGACAGGGAACTACTGGAAACACCATATATTTT.

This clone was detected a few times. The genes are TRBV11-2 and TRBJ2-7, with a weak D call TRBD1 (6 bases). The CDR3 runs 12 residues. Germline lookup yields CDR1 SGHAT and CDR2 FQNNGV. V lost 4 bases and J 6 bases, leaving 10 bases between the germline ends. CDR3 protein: CASSSGQREQYF. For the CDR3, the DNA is TGTGCCAGCAGCTCCGGACAGCGCGAGCAGTACTTC.

The CDR3 reads CASSITGVNTGELFF. The CDR3 coding sequence is TGTGCCAGTAGTATAACGGGAGTAAACACCGGGGAGCTGTTTTTT. The rearrangement uses TRBV19 and TRBJ2-2; the D gene is possibly TRBD2 (6 bases). Germline CDR1 LNHDA, CDR2 SQIVND (reference sequence). This CDR3 region has 15 residues. V lost 2 bases, J lost 2 bases, and 9 bases lay in between.

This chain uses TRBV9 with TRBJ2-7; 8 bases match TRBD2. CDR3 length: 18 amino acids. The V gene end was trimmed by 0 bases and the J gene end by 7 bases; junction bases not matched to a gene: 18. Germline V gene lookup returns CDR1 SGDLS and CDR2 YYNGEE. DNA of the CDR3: TGTGCCAGCAGCGTAGGGGATGGAAGCGGGAGCGGACTGAGAGAGCAGTACTTC. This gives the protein CASSVGDGSGSGLREQYF.

CDR3 nucleotide sequence: TGTGCCAGCAGCACGACAGGGAATGGCAATCAGCCCCAGCATTTT. Translating gives CASSTTGNGNQPQHF. The chain recombines TRBV7-9 with TRBJ1-5; TRBD1 matches at 7 bases. The CDR3 covers 15 residues. CDR1 and CDR2 from the germline V gene are SEHNR and FQNEAQ (reference sequence). Trimming at V came to 5 bases and at J to 2 bases, leaving 6 bases not matched to a gene.

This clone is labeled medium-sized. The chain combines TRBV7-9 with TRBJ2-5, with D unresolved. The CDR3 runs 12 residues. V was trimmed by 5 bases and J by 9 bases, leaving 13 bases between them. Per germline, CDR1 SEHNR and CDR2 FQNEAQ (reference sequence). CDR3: CASSPISEAQYF. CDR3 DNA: TGTGCCAGCAGCCCGATCTCCGAGGCCCAGTACTTC. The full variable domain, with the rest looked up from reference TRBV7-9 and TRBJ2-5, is DTGVSQNPRHKITKRGQNVTFRCDPISEHNRLYWYRQTLGQGPEFLTYFQNEAQLEKSRLLSDRFSAERPKGSFSTLEIQRTEQGDSAMYLCASSPISEAQYFGPGTRLLVL.

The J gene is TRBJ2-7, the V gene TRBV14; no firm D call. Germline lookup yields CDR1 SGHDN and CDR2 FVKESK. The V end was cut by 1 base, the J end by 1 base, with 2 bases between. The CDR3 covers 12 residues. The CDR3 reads CASSQGSYEQYF. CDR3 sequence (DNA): TGTGCCAGCAGCCAAGGGTCCTACGAGCAGTACTTC.

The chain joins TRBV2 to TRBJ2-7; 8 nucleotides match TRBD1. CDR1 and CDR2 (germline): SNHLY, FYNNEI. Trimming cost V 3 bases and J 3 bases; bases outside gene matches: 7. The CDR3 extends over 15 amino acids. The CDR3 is CASSEYDRGRYEQYF. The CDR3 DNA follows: TGTGCCAGCAGTGAGTATGACAGGGGACGCTACGAGCAGTACTTC.

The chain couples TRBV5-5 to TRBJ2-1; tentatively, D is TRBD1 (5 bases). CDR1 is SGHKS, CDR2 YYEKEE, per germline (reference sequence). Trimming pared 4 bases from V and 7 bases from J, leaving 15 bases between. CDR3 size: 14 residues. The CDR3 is CASSPRQGGNEQFF. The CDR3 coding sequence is TGTGCCAGCAGCCCCCGGCAGGGTGGGAATGAGCAGTTCTTC.

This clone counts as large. CDR3 nucleotides: TGTGCCAGCAGTTCCAACGTGTATGGCTACACCTTC. Translating it yields CASSSNVYGYTF. This sequence joins TRBV28 and TRBJ1-2; D uncertain. Per the germline V gene, CDR1 is MDHEN and CDR2 is SYDVKM. The CDR3 runs 12 residues. V lost 4 bases to trimming and J lost 5 bases, with 8 bases between them.

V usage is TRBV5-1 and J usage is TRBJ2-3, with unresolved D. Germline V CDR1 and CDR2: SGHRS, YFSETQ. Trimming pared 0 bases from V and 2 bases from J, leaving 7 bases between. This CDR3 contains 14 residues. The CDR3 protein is CASSLGSNTDTQYF. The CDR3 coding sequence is TGCGCCAGCAGCTTGGGTAGTAACACAGATACGCAGTATTTT.

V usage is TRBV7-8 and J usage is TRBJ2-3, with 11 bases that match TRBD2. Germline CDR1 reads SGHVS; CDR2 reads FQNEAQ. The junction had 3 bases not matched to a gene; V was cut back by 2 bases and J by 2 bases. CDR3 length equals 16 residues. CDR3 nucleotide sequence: TGTGCCAGCAGCTTATGGACTAGCGGGTCCACAGATACGCAGTATTTT. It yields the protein CASSLWTSGSTDTQYF. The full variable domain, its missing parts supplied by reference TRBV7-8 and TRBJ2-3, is GAGVSQSPRYKVAKRGQDVALRCDPISGHVSLFWYQQALGQGPEFLTYFQNEAQLDKSGLPSDRFFAERPEGSVSTLKIQRTQQEDSAVYLCASSLWTSGSTDTQYFGPGTRLTVL.

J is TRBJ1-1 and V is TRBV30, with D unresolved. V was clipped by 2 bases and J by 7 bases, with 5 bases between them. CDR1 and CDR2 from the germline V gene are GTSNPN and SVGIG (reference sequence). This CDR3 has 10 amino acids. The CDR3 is CAWSRDEAFF. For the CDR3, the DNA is TGTGCCTGGAGTCGCGATGAAGCTTTCTTT. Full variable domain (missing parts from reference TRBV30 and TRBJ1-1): SQTIHQWPATLVQPVGSPLSLECTVEGTSNPNLYWYRQAAGRGLQLLFYSVGIGQISSEVPQNLSASRPQDRQFILSSKKLLLSDSGFYLCAWSRDEAFFGQGTRLTVV.

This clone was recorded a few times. As DNA, the CDR3 is TGTGCCAGCAGCTTAGTTGCTGGCCGACTGAACACCGGGGAGCTGTTTTTT. It specifies CASSLVAGRLNTGELFF. V usage is TRBV11-3 and J usage is TRBJ2-2; unclear D gene. Germline lookup yields CDR1 SGHNT and CDR2 YENEEA. V was clipped by 1 base and J by 1 base, with 13 bases between them. CDR3 size: 17 residues.

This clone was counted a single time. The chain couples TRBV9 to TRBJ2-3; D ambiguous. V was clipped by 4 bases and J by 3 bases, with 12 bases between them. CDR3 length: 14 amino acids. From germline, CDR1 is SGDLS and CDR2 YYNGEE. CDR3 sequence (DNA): TGTGCCAGCAGCCCTCGGATGGGTACAGATACGCAGTATTTT. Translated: CASSPRMGTDTQYF.

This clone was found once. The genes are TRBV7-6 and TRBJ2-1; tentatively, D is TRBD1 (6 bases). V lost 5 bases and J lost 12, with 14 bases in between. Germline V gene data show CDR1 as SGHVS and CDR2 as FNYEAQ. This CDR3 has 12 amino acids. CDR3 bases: TGTGCCAGCAGCCCTATACAGGGTCGGCAGTTCTTC. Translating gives CASSPIQGRQFF.

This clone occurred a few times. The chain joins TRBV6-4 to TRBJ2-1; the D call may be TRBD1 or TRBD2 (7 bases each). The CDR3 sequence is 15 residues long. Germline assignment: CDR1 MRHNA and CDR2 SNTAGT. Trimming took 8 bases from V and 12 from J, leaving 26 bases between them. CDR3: CASGQGGPTETRQFF. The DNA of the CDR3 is TGTGCCAGCGGGCAGGGGGGGCCTACGGAGACACGGCAGTTCTTC.

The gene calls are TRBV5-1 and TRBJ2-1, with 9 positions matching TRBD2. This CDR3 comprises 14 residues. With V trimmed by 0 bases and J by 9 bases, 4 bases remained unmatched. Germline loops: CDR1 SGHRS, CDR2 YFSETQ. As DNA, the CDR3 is TGCGCCAGCAGCTTGGATGGGACTAGCTCTGAGCAGTTCTTC. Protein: CASSLDGTSSEQFF.